The rows below give T cell receptor beta chains drawn from one sample of a study of cytomegalovirus exposure and HLA in healthy donors. Clones were read by immunoSEQ multiplex PCR, and TCRdb kept only the in-frame ones, dropping some. Of 150,000 to 200,000 clones in the sample, 80% to 85% were seen once. Sequenced material: PBMCs. These receptor sequences come from a woman between 18 and 29 years old in good health and CMV-seropositive. The CDR3 runs from the conserved cysteine through the conserved F or W. A D gene is named only where the DNA matches it firmly. Clone size is stated in some rows and not others, as once, few, many or a class when expanded.

CDR3 length	D gene	clone size	V gene	J gene	CDR3 protein	CDR3 DNA
15	TRBD1	.	TRBV5-4	TRBJ1-2	CASSPPVDRGKGYTF	TGTGCCAGCAGCCCCCCGGTGGACAGGGGCAAAGGCTACACCTTC
14	.	.	TRBV6-1	TRBJ1-2	CASSPTEANYGYTF	TGTGCCAGCAGTCCGACAGAGGCCAACTATGGCTACACCTTC
12	.	.	TRBV4-1	TRBJ2-5	CASSQDRETQYF	TGCGCCAGCAGCCAAGACCGGGAGACCCAGTACTTC
18	TRBD1	.	TRBV10-1	TRBJ2-1	CASSESAGGALGYNEQFF	TGCGCCAGCAGTGAGTCCGCAGGGGGCGCGTTGGGCTACAATGAGCAGTTCTTC
15	.	.	TRBV6-5	TRBJ2-7	CASSYSAGSSYEQYF	TGTGCCAGCAGTTACTCGGCGGGCTCCTCCTACGAGCAGTACTTC
14	TRBD1	.	TRBV7-2	TRBJ2-2	CASSLGTGTGELFF	TGTGCCAGCAGCTTAGGGACAGGGACTGGGGAGCTGTTTTTT
16	.	.	TRBV5-1	TRBJ2-5	CASSLSGGNLQETQYF	TGCGCCAGCAGCTTGAGTGGGGGGAATTTGCAGGAGACCCAGTACTTC
16	.	.	TRBV5-6	TRBJ1-1	CASSLAGKALNTEAFF	TGTGCCAGCAGCTTGGCCGGGAAAGCCTTGAACACTGAAGCTTTCTTT
15	TRBD1	.	TRBV18	TRBJ2-2	CASSPRQGEPGELFF	TGTGCCAGCTCACCAAGGCAGGGGGAGCCCGGGGAGCTGTTTTTT
16	TRBD1	.	TRBV7-6	TRBJ1-3	CASTGRGTGNGNTIYF	TGTGCCAGCACCGGGCGGGGGACAGGGAACGGAAACACCATATATTTT
16	.	.	TRBV4-1	TRBJ1-3	CASSQEGSGAGNTIYF	TGCGCCAGCAGCCAAGAGGGGTCAGGGGCCGGAAACACCATATATTTT
16	.	.	TRBV7-8	TRBJ2-7	CASSLREQGKSYEQYF	TGTGCCAGCAGCTTGAGGGAACAGGGAAAGAGCTACGAGCAGTACTTC
14	TRBD2	.	TRBV5-1	TRBJ2-2	CASSPGGNTGELFF	TGCGCCAGCAGCCCGGGGGGAAACACCGGGGAGCTGTTTTTT
14	.	.	TRBV7-3	TRBJ2-4	CASSSGTEGDIQYF	TGTGCCAGCAGCTCCGGGACCGAGGGGGACATTCAGTACTTC
16	TRBD1	many	TRBV19	TRBJ2-7	CASSPLFDRGTYEQYF	TGTGCCAGTAGTCCACTCTTCGACAGGGGTACCTACGAGCAGTACTTC
14	.	.	TRBV7-9	TRBJ2-1	CASRLAGTYNEQFF	TGTGCCAGCAGGTTGGCGGGTACCTACAATGAGCAGTTCTTC
18	TRBD1	.	TRBV4-1	TRBJ1-2	CASSQWGDRVRANYGYTF	TGCGCCAGCAGCCAGTGGGGGGACAGGGTCCGTGCTAACTATGGCTACACCTTC
13	.	few	TRBV25-1	TRBJ1-2	CASSGERSYGYTF	TGTGCCAGCAGTGGAGAAAGGAGCTATGGCTACACCTTC
12	TRBD2	.	TRBV29-1	TRBJ2-7	CSVVMGGYEQYF	TGCAGCGTCGTCATGGGGGGGTACGAGCAGTACTTC
13	.	.	TRBV19	TRBJ1-2	CASSPARGSGYTF	TGTGCCAGTAGTCCAGCGAGAGGATCTGGCTACACCTTC
15	.	.	TRBV28	TRBJ1-4	CAAQPPTGIGEKLFF	TGTGCCGCCCAACCCCCTACCGGGATAGGTGAAAAACTGTTTTTT
13	TRBD1	once	TRBV11-1	TRBJ2-5	CASSSRQGKTQYF	TGTGCCAGCAGCTCTCGACAGGGAAAGACCCAGTACTTC
12	TRBD1	.	TRBV27	TRBJ1-1	CASSPLQGITFF	TGTGCCAGCAGCCCACTACAGGGGATAACTTTCTTT
17	.	once	TRBV14	TRBJ2-5	CASSHLLRGHRQETQYF	TGTGCCAGCAGCCACCTCCTCAGGGGTCACCGCCAAGAGACCCAGTACTTC
14	.	.	TRBV6-5	TRBJ1-2	CASSGTGHPYGYTF	TGTGCCAGCAGTGGAACGGGACACCCCTATGGCTACACCTTC
12	.	.	TRBV6-5	TRBJ2-1	CASKFDSDEQFF	TGTGCCAGCAAGTTTGACAGCGATGAGCAGTTCTTC
14	.	.	TRBV2	TRBJ1-3	CASSGGTPGNTIYF	TGTGCCAGCAGTGGGGGCACCCCTGGAAACACCATATATTTT